A selection of T cell receptor beta chains follows, all from one sample in a study of blood T cells in healthy people across ages. TCRdb analysed the 5' RACE reads with MiXCR anew, one entry per CDR3 protein. The table includes about 800,000 distinct CDR3 sequences, roughly 25% detected once. This sample was shared with a second study, whose subject was T cells of mothers and their children.

Material for sequencing was blood. All receptors derive from a boy between 10 and 17 years old in good health. Each CDR3 is given with its conserved first and last residue. The D gene is left open where the match is weak. Clone size is given for some rows only: seen once, a few or many times, or a class if the clone is expanded.

d_gene	abundance	j_gene	v_gene	CDR3aa	CDR3nt
.	few	TRBJ1-5	TRBV20-1	CSGEDRNSNQPQHF	TGCAGTGGAGAGGATCGGAATAGCAATCAGCCCCAGCATTTT
.	few	TRBJ1-1	TRBV14	CASSHGGAEAFF	TGTGCCAGCAGCCATGGGGGTGCTGAAGCTTTCTTT
.	.	TRBJ2-2	TRBV27	CASSFLGAYTGVLFF	TGTGCCAGCAGTTTTTTAGGGGCGTACACCGGGGTGCTGTTTTTT
TRBD2	.	TRBJ2-7	TRBV7-6	CASSTLAGGNYEQYF	TGTGCCAGCAGCACCCTAGCGGGAGGGAACTACGAGCAGTACTTC
.	.	TRBJ2-5	TRBV29-1	CSAQMGVQETQYF	TGCAGCGCCCAAATGGGGGTTCAAGAGACCCAGTACTTC
.	.	TRBJ1-2	TRBV29-1	CSVEKGTNYGYTF	TGCAGCGTTGAAAAGGGCACTAACTATGGCTACACCTTC
TRBD1	once	TRBJ2-7	TRBV7-9	CASSLRGQGVINEQYF	TGTGCCAGCAGCCTTAGGGGACAGGGGGTGATCAACGAGCAGTACTTC
.	.	TRBJ2-2	TRBV7-8	CASSRQVLANTGELFF	TGTGCCAGCAGCAGACAGGTCCTCGCGAACACCGGGGAGCTGTTTTTT
TRBD1	.	TRBJ2-7	TRBV7-6	CASSLETGDYEQYF	TGTGCCAGCAGCTTAGAAACAGGGGACTACGAGCAGTACTTC
TRBD1	few	TRBJ2-7	TRBV12-3/TRBV12-4	CANSRTGLSYEQYF	TGTGCCAACAGTCGGACAGGGCTTTCCTACGAGCAGTACTTC
TRBD1	few	TRBJ1-5	TRBV2	CASGDRGAQPQHF	TGTGCCAGCGGCGACAGGGGTGCTCAGCCCCAGCATTTT
.	once	TRBJ2-1	TRBV4-3	CASSRSRVHEQFF	TGCGCCAGCAGCCGGAGCAGGGTACATGAGCAGTTCTTC
.	few	TRBJ2-5	TRBV6-6	CASRVGQQRLETQYF	TGTGCCAGCAGAGTTGGACAGCAGCGACTGGAGACCCAGTACTTC
TRBD1	few	TRBJ1-1	TRBV4-1	CASSRTGEVDAFF	TGCGCCAGCAGTCGGACAGGGGAAGTGGATGCTTTCTTT
TRBD2	.	TRBJ2-5	TRBV20-1	CRVSGGAAETQYF	TGCAGGGTTTCGGGGGGGGCCGCGGAGACCCAGTACTTC
.	few	TRBJ2-7	TRBV20-1	CSARGRRDYEQYF	TGCAGTGCACGCGGTCGCCGAGACTACGAGCAGTACTTC
TRBD1	.	TRBJ1-2	TRBV14	CASSQGQGFGYTF	TGTGCCAGCAGCCAGGGACAGGGGTTCGGCTACACCTTC
.	few	TRBJ2-7	TRBV18	CASSPGGAPYEQYF	TGTGCCAGCTCGCCTGGAGGAGCACCCTACGAGCAGTACTTC
TRBD2	few	TRBJ2-1	TRBV10-3	CAIRSEPGTLGGNEQFF	TGTGCCATCAGATCCGAACCCGGGACCCTCGGGGGGAATGAGCAGTTCTTC
.	.	TRBJ2-1	TRBV28	CASSPTLVRGSGNYNEQFF	TGTGCCAGCAGTCCCACACTGGTCAGGGGAAGCGGGAACTACAATGAGCAGTTCTTC
.	.	TRBJ2-1	TRBV6-2/TRBV6-3	CASSTRTEQFF	TGTGCCAGCAGTACTCGGACCGAGCAGTTCTTC
TRBD1	.	TRBJ1-2	TRBV6-5	CASSPGTGPGGYTF	TGTGCCAGCAGTCCGGGGACAGGTCCAGGAGGCTACACCTTC
.	.	TRBJ2-6	TRBV7-2	CASSLVSTGANVLTF	TGTGCCAGCAGCTTAGTGAGCACTGGGGCCAACGTCCTGACTTTC
.	.	TRBJ2-6	TRBV6-2/TRBV6-3	CASSDFYSGANVLTF	TGTGCCAGCAGTGATTTCTACTCTGGGGCCAACGTCCTGACTTTC
.	few	TRBJ2-3	TRBV6-2/TRBV6-3	CASTKRLLADTDTQYF	TGTGCCAGCACCAAGAGACTACTCGCGGACACAGATACGCAGTATTTT
.	few	TRBJ1-2	TRBV28	CASSFRPDGYGYTF	TGTGCCAGCAGTTTCAGGCCCGACGGCTATGGCTACACCTTC
.	many	TRBJ2-7	TRBV27	CASSLGLSYEQYF	TGTGCCAGCAGTTTAGGACTCTCCTACGAGCAGTACTTC
.	.	TRBJ2-4	TRBV28	CASSPLTSDGRLAKNIQYF	TGTGCCAGCAGTCCCTTAACCTCGGACGGGCGACTAGCCAAAAACATTCAGTACTTC
.	many	TRBJ2-7	TRBV29-1	CSVGAGAPYEQYF	TGCAGCGTTGGCGCAGGGGCCCCCTACGAGCAGTACTTC
.	.	TRBJ2-2	TRBV18	CASSQQGPTNTGELFF	TGTGCCAGCTCACAACAGGGTCCAACGAACACCGGGGAGCTGTTTTTT
.	few	TRBJ1-3	TRBV6-2/TRBV6-3	CASSRTASGNTIYF	TGTGCCAGCAGTCGGACAGCCTCTGGAAACACCATATATTTT
.	few	TRBJ2-5	TRBV20-1	CSATDGRARGETQYF	TGCAGTGCCACAGACGGGCGGGCTAGGGGTGAGACCCAGTACTTC
TRBD2	.	TRBJ2-3	TRBV5-1	CASSGQAGGTDTQYF	TGCGCCAGCAGCGGTCAAGCGGGGGGCACAGATACGCAGTATTTT
TRBD1	few	TRBJ1-2	TRBV5-1	CASSNRDRGQYGYTF	TGCGCCAGCAGCAACCGGGACAGGGGGCAATATGGCTACACCTTC
.	few	TRBJ2-7	TRBV6-6	CASSRTLDSYEQYF	TGTGCCAGCAGCCGAACCCTTGACAGCTACGAGCAGTACTTC
.	.	TRBJ1-2	TRBV2	CASSEAFGLANYGYTF	TGTGCCAGCAGTGAAGCGTTTGGACTAGCTAACTATGGCTACACCTTC
TRBD2	.	TRBJ2-7	TRBV12-3/TRBV12-4	CASSPWTSGSYEQYF	TGTGCCAGCAGTCCCTGGACTAGCGGATCCTACGAGCAGTACTTC
.	few	TRBJ1-5	TRBV7-2	CASTDTQSSSNQPQHF	TGTGCCAGCACCGACACCCAGAGCTCTAGCAATCAGCCCCAGCATTTT
.	many	TRBJ2-7	TRBV12-3/TRBV12-4	CASSYLGSYEQYF	TGTGCCAGCAGTTACCTCGGCTCCTACGAGCAGTACTTC
TRBD1	.	TRBJ1-1	TRBV11-2	CASSFGQGGNTEAFF	TGTGCCAGCAGCTTCGGACAGGGAGGGAACACTGAAGCTTTCTTT
.	few	TRBJ2-7	TRBV4-1	CASSQDRLSYEQYF	TGCGCCAGCAGCCAAGATAGGCTATCCTACGAGCAGTACTTC
TRBD1	few	TRBJ2-1	TRBV7-2	CASSLGVGTVVQFF	TGTGCCAGCAGCTTAGGGGTTGGGACAGTGGTCCAGTTCTTC
TRBD1	few	TRBJ2-7	TRBV20-1	CSAGRRTGPEQYF	TGCAGTGCTGGGAGGAGGACAGGGCCCGAGCAGTACTTC
.	few	TRBJ2-7	TRBV6-6	CASSYSRQGGDEQYF	TGTGCCAGCAGTTACTCGAGGCAGGGGGGGGACGAGCAGTACTTC
.	.	TRBJ1-2	TRBV19	CASSSGPKGYTF	TGTGCCAGTAGTTCTGGACCCAAGGGCTACACCTTC
.	.	TRBJ2-4	TRBV10-3	CAISEGGVLAKNIQYF	TGTGCCATCAGTGAGGGCGGAGTACTAGCCAAAAACATTCAGTACTTC
.	few	TRBJ1-6	TRBV7-2	CASSSAGRQTGASPLHF	TGTGCCAGCAGCTCCGCCGGGAGACAGACCGGGGCTTCACCCCTCCACTTT
.	.	TRBJ1-5	TRBV19	CASAPPGQPQHF	TGTGCCAGTGCCCCCCCCGGTCAGCCCCAGCATTTT
TRBD1	.	TRBJ2-5	TRBV28	CASSATGSETQYF	TGTGCCAGCAGTGCGACAGGGTCGGAGACCCAGTACTTC
.	few	TRBJ2-7	TRBV12-3/TRBV12-4	CASSIGTPPYEQYF	TGTGCCAGCAGTATAGGGACACCACCCTACGAGCAGTACTTC
TRBD1	.	TRBJ1-2	TRBV12-3/TRBV12-4	CASSLGTGENGYTF	TGTGCCAGCAGTTTGGGGACAGGGGAAAATGGCTACACCTTC
.	few	TRBJ2-4	TRBV20-1	CSAGRLAKNIQYF	TGCAGTGCTGGGCGGCTAGCCAAAAACATTCAGTACTTC
.	.	TRBJ1-2	TRBV5-1	CASLPFAGGPSYGYTF	TGCGCCAGCCTTCCGTTCGCCGGGGGGCCTAGCTATGGCTACACCTTC
.	.	TRBJ1-3	TRBV7-3	CASSSRLRQRISGNTIYF	TGTGCCAGCAGCTCGCGATTACGACAGCGTATCTCTGGAAACACCATATATTTT
TRBD1	few	TRBJ1-2	TRBV28	CASSPAGQVDYGYTF	TGTGCCAGCAGTCCGGCGGGACAGGTTGACTATGGCTACACCTTC
.	.	TRBJ1-1	TRBV2	CASHSPGDTEAFF	TGTGCCAGCCACAGTCCCGGGGACACTGAAGCTTTCTTT
TRBD1	.	TRBJ2-2	TRBV28	CASSSQGEANTGELFF	TGTGCCAGCAGTTCACAGGGGGAGGCGAACACCGGGGAGCTGTTTTTT